The 11 T cell receptor beta chains listed next were all sequenced from one sample in a study of blood T cells in healthy people across ages (dated by TCRdb to the mid-2010s). Library prep was done by 5' RACE. The sequencing machine was an Illumina HiSeq 2500. A second roughly 7 to 11 cycle PCR used a sample-barcoded 5' primer and a J-beta primer mix. TCRdb ran its own pipeline on the public reads, namely fastp trimming at Q25 and MiXCR clone calling, and kept in-frame beta chains. Rows are combined by CDR3 protein, so each entry shows the most common genes and DNA. In all, the sample holds some 920,000 distinct CDR3 sequences, and roughly 50% of those were seen once. The ten biggest clones cover about a fifth of the sample. The sample taken for sequencing was blood. These receptors came from an older woman in good health.

This clonotype was counted only a few times. J is TRBJ2-7 and V is TRBV10-3, with TRBD2 identical over 12 bases. In germline, CDR1 is ENHRY, CDR2 SYGVKD. Losses at the gene ends were 10 bases for V and 0 bases for J; bases not matched to a gene: 1. The CDR3 loop spans 13 amino acids. DNA for the CDR3: TGTGCCACGGGACTAGCGGGCTCCTACGAGCAGTACTTC. As protein: CATGLAGSYEQYF.

This rearrangement joins TRBV9 to TRBJ2-4; TRBD2 matches at 8 bases. Matching the DNA end better, TRBJ2-7 makes the J call doubtful. This CDR3 is built from 14 residues. Per the germline V gene, CDR1 is SGDLS and CDR2 is YYNGEE. CDR3 DNA: TGTGCCAGCAGCGGGAGGGGTAGCGGGACCGAGCAGTACTTC. Amino acids: CASSGRGSGTEQYF.

In DNA, the CDR3 is TGTGCCAGCAGCTATCGGGGCCTAGGCTACACCTTC. Encoded protein: CASSYRGLGYTF. This chain connects TRBV6-2 or TRBV6-3 to TRBJ1-2; D might be TRBD1 (5 bases). V was clipped by 6 bases and J by 8 bases, with 13 bases between them. Germline V gene lookup returns CDR1 MNHEY and CDR2 SVGEGT. CDR3 length equals 12 residues.

The V gene is TRBV6-1, the J gene TRBJ2-7; 9 nucleotides line up with TRBD2. Unmatched junction bases numbered 14, after V lost 8 bases and J lost 3 bases. The CDR3 has 16 residues. Germline V gene data show CDR1 as MNHNS and CDR2 as SASEGT. For the CDR3, the DNA is TGTGCCAGCGAGTTCCAGAGACTAGCGGAATTCTACGAGCAGTACTTC. Its translation is CASEFQRLAEFYEQYF.

This chain links TRBV29-1 with TRBJ2-1; D possibly uses TRBD1 or TRBD2 (5 bases each). This CDR3 is 14 amino acids long. V dropped 6 bases and J dropped 4 bases, with 16 bases sitting between them. Germline lookup yields CDR1 SQVTM and CDR2 ANQGSEA. The CDR3, as DNA: TGCAGCGTCGCTCGTGGGGACCTTTACAATGAGCAGTTCTTC. Encoded protein: CSVARGDLYNEQFF.

CDR3 region: CASSEWNTEAFF. The CDR3 coding sequence is TGTGCCAGCAGTGAATGGAACACTGAAGCTTTCTTT. The chain couples TRBV3-1 to TRBJ1-1; D is unclear. CDR1 and CDR2 from the germline V gene are LGHDT and YNNKEL (reference sequence). The CDR3 runs to 12 residues. The V end lost 6 bases, the J end lost 1 base, and 6 bases lay between the germline ends.

The CDR3 is CASSLVQGTDKTYEQYF. The CDR3, as DNA: TGTGCCAGCAGCTTAGTCCAGGGGACCGACAAGACCTACGAGCAGTACTTC. This chain links TRBV11-2 with TRBJ2-7; a possible D gene is TRBD1 (6 bases). Germline lookup yields CDR1 SGHAT and CDR2 FQNNGV. The CDR3 contains 17 residues. With 1 base removed from V and 2 bases from J, the gap between germline ends came to 18 bases.

The chain carries TRBV12-3 or TRBV12-4 and TRBJ2-4, with TRBD2 identical over 15 bases. The end of the DNA aligns better with TRBJ2-7, so the J call may be wrong. The CDR3 runs 18 residues. CDR3 bases: TGTGCCAGCAGTTCAATTGGACTAGCGGGAGGGATGTCCTACGAGCAGTACTTC. Amino acids: CASSSIGLAGGMSYEQYF.

This clonotype showed up just once. V is TRBV4-1 and J is TRBJ2-3; 9 bases agree with TRBD2. Per the germline V gene, CDR1 is MGHRA and CDR2 is YSYEKL. Losses at the gene ends were 1 base for V and 5 bases for J; bases not matched to a gene: 7. The CDR3 loop spans 16 amino acids. CDR3 residues: CASSQVGGGRGDTQYF. The DNA for the CDR3 is TGCGCCAGCAGCCAAGTCGGGGGCGGGAGGGGAGATACGCAGTATTTT.

The chain is built from TRBV20-1 and TRBJ2-1, with D unresolved. The germline V gene encodes CDR1 DFQATT and CDR2 SNEGSKA (reference sequence). V shed 1 base and J shed 8 bases, with 9 bases lying between them. CDR3 length equals 12 residues. The CDR3 DNA sequence: TGCAGTGCTAGAGTGGTTCAGGATGAGCAGTTCTTC. This sequence encodes CSARVVQDEQFF.

V gene TRBV7-2 combines with J gene TRBJ2-3, with D tentatively TRBD1 (5 bases). Trimming stripped 5 bases from V and 8 bases from J, with 17 bases between. Germline V gives CDR1 SGHTA, CDR2 FQGNSA. The CDR3 covers 14 residues. The chain's CDR3 is CASSVQMVQGTQYF. DNA of the CDR3: TGTGCCAGCAGCGTACAGATGGTCCAGGGTACGCAGTATTTT.